Below, 5 T cell receptor beta chains from the same sample are listed, as sequenced in a study of T-cell memory formation after mild COVID-19. MiXCR, applied by TCRdb to the 5' RACE reads, yields one record per CDR3 protein. The repertoire includes about 58,000 distinct CDR3 sequences, around a quarter of them detected once, and roughly 44% sits in the top ten. Input material: PBMCs or a T cell subset sorted from them (not recorded which). The receptors were gathered from a man aged 18 to 29 who had mild COVID-19 (a few samples of this study predate the infection). Cell type and time point are not known.

The V call is TRBV4-1, the J call TRBJ2-7, with a weak D call TRBD2 (6 bases). This CDR3 spans 14 amino acids. V shed 5 bases and J shed 0 bases, with 11 bases lying between them. Looked up from germline, CDR1 is MGHRA and CDR2 is YSYEKL. As DNA, the CDR3 is TGCGCCAGCAGCGCGCGGGACGGCTCCTACGAGCAGTACGTC. Encoded protein: CASSARDGSYEQYV.

The chain carries TRBV4-1 and TRBJ2-7, with D perhaps matching TRBD2 (5 bases). With 4 bases removed from V and 4 bases from J, the gap between germline ends came to 11 bases. This CDR3 has 13 amino acids. Looked up from germline, CDR1 is MGHRA and CDR2 is YSYEKL. The DNA for the CDR3 is TGCGCCAGCAGCCCTGGTCGGGAATACGAGCAGTACTTC. Protein product: CASSPGREYEQYF.

This rearrangement joins TRBV12-3 or TRBV12-4 to TRBJ1-5; D ambiguous. CDR3 length equals 12 residues. The ends were cut back, 4 bases at V and 2 bases at J, with 3 bases in the middle. The CDR3 nucleotides read TGTGCCAGCAGTTCAGGCAATCAGCCCCAGCATTTT. Its translation is CASSSGNQPQHF.

This clonotype was detected only once. The rearrangement uses TRBV3-1 and TRBJ2-5, with D uncertain. CDR1 is LGHDT, CDR2 YNNKEL, per germline (reference sequence). The CDR3 sequence is 14 residues long. Trimming cost V 0 bases and J 2 bases, with 7 bases left between them. The CDR3 DNA reads as TGTGCCAGCAGCCAAGAAGGTAGACAAGAGACCCAGTACTTC. This sequence encodes CASSQEGRQETQYF.

This chain links TRBV5-4 with TRBJ2-7; 7 bases are a match to TRBD1. V was clipped by 3 bases and J by 3 bases; unmatched bases: 3. The CDR3 has 13 residues. In germline, CDR1 is SGHNT, CDR2 YYREEE (reference sequence). The DNA of the CDR3 is TGTGCCAGCAGCTCCGGGACAGACTACGAGCAGTACGTC. This gives the protein CASSSGTDYEQYV.